Here is one T cell receptor (beta chain) with its context. Its target is not known. CDR1 is SGHDT and CDR2 is YYEEEE in the germline V gene. The CDR3 totals 15 residues. Trimming took off 4 bases at V and 1 base at J, with 12 bases between the two ends. This specimen belongs to a study of cytomegalovirus exposure and HLA in healthy donors. PCR involved 60 Vbeta and 13 Jbeta primers. The repertoire was sequenced with immunoSEQ multiplex PCR; TCRdb's copy has only in-frame clones and lacks some. The repertoire holds some 96,000 clones, with roughly 76% as singletons. The study's findings and limits: There were several of the most significant clusters that appeared linked to common viral pathogens in a later analysis. In a later analysis, TCR association rates varied by HLA locus: DRB1 most, HLA-C fewest.

This clonotype was obtained from a woman in her sixties in good health and CMV-seropositive. V is TRBV5-6 and J is TRBJ1-3, with D perhaps TRBD1 (6 bases). Sequencing used PBMCs. DNA for the CDR3: TGTGCCAGCAGCCCCGGTAGGGGGTCTGGAAACACCATATATTTT. Encoded protein: CASSPGRGSGNTIYF.